The next 12 T cell receptor beta chains were all read from a single sample in a study of T cell responses to AZD1222 COVID-19 vaccine. Clones were sequenced by immunoSEQ multiplex PCR, and TCRdb holds only the in-frame ones, with some missing. This sample has some 200,000 clones, with approximately 90% found just once. The sequences come from peripheral blood, collected 28 days after the second AZD1222 dose. These receptors came from an adult who received the AZD1222 COVID-19 vaccine.

This chain links TRBV5-1 with TRBJ2-5; 11 bases match TRBD2. V was clipped by 3 bases and J by 2 bases; unmatched bases: 6. The CDR3 loop spans 16 amino acids. CDR1 is SGHRS and CDR2 is YFSETQ in the germline V gene. The CDR3 nucleotides read TGCGCCAGCAGCTACCCCCGGACTAGCGGGCAAGAGACCCAGTACTTC. This sequence encodes CASSYPRTSGQETQYF.

The rearrangement joins TRBV19 to TRBJ2-7; TRBD1 matches at 9 bases. CDR1 is LNHDA and CDR2 is SQIVND in the germline V gene (reference sequence). V gave up 3 bases and J gave up 2 bases; unmatched junction bases: 2. CDR3 size: 14 residues. CDR3 protein: CASSMGDRAYEQYF. The CDR3 coding sequence is TGTGCCAGTAGTATGGGGGACAGGGCCTACGAGCAGTACTTC.

J is TRBJ2-3 and V is TRBV7-9; 8 nucleotides match TRBD2. The CDR3 loop spans 14 amino acids. Germline V lookup: CDR1 SEHNR, CDR2 FQNEAQ (reference sequence). The ends lost 3 bases at V and 4 bases at J; junction bases unmatched: 3. This CDR3 is CASSFSGTPDTQYF. The CDR3 nucleotides read TGTGCCAGCAGCTTTAGCGGGACCCCAGATACGCAGTATTTT.

The V and J genes are TRBV7-9 and TRBJ1-2; 7 bases map to TRBD1. Germline CDR1 SEHNR, CDR2 FQNEAQ (reference sequence). Trimming took 5 bases from V and 5 from J; bases not matched to a gene: 20. This CDR3 has 18 amino acids. CDR3 coding DNA: TGTGCCAGCAGCCACCTACCCGGACAGGAGGTGGTTGGATATGGCTACACCTTC. Amino acid sequence: CASSHLPGQEVVGYGYTF.

The V gene is TRBV27, the J gene TRBJ2-2; D may be TRBD2 (5 bases). CDR1 MNHEY and CDR2 SMNVEV come from the germline V gene (reference sequence). Trimming removed 1 base from V and 5 bases from J, with 11 bases in between. The CDR3 is made up of 15 amino acids. The CDR3 bases are TGTGCCAGCAGTTTATTACTAGATCGGACCGGGGAGCTGTTTTTT. This gives the protein CASSLLLDRTGELFF.

The chain uses TRBV7-9 and TRBJ2-3, with D unclear. The germline CDR1 and CDR2 sequences are SEHNR and FQNEAQ (reference sequence). Trimming pared 1 base from V and 4 bases from J, leaving 6 bases between. This CDR3 region has 13 residues. The CDR3 nucleotides read TGTGCCAGCAGCTTAGTGAACGCAGATACGCAGTATTTT. Amino acid sequence: CASSLVNADTQYF. Based on the CDR3 plus reference TRBV7-9 and TRBJ2-3, the full variable domain is DTGVSQNPRHKITKRGQNVTFRCDPISEHNRLYWYRQTLGQGPEFLTYFQNEAQLEKSRLLSDRFSAERPKGSFSTLEIQRTEQGDSAMYLCASSLVNADTQYFGPGTRLTVL.

The chain combines TRBV18 with TRBJ1-1; D gene uncertain. Germline lookup yields CDR1 KGHSH and CDR2 LQKENI. The CDR3 totals 13 residues. The V end was cut by 3 bases, the J end by 2 bases, with 7 bases between. CDR3 amino acids: CASSPSENTEAFF. The CDR3 region has the DNA TGTGCCAGCTCACCGTCAGAAAACACTGAAGCTTTCTTT.

This chain links TRBV9 with TRBJ2-2, with TRBD2 matching over 14 bases. Germline V gene data show CDR1 as SGDLS and CDR2 as YYNGEE. This CDR3 comprises 17 residues. Trimming removed 6 bases from V and 4 bases from J; junction bases left unmatched: 8. In nucleotides, the CDR3 is TGTGCCAGCACCCCAGTCGGGACTAGCGGGAGCACCGGGGAGCTGTTTTTT. As protein: CASTPVGTSGSTGELFF.

The J gene is TRBJ1-2, the V gene TRBV2; tentatively, D is TRBD1 (5 bases). Trimming removed 7 bases at V and 11 bases at J, with 26 bases between. CDR3 length: 15 amino acids. CDR1 is SNHLY, CDR2 FYNNEI, per germline. In nucleotides, the CDR3 is TGTGCCAGCACCGAAATATCTTTGCCCGGGACGCTATACACCTTC. It codes for CASTEISLPGTLYTF.

The J gene is TRBJ1-2, the V gene TRBV5-1; D is unclear. Between the trimmed V and J ends, which lost 3 bases and 0 bases, there was a span of 3 bases. The CDR3 contains 12 residues. CDR1 and CDR2 from the germline V gene are SGHRS and YFSETQ. This CDR3 is CASSSTNYGYTF. DNA of the CDR3: TGCGCCAGCAGCTCGACTAACTATGGCTACACCTTC.

The genes are TRBV2 and TRBJ2-6, with D tentatively TRBD2 (5 bases). CDR1 is SNHLY and CDR2 is FYNNEI in the germline V gene. Trimming left V 0 bases short and J 2 bases short, with 5 bases between. This CDR3 comprises 15 residues. CDR3 in amino acids: CASSEARAGANVLTF. The CDR3 DNA sequence: TGTGCCAGCAGTGAAGCGAGGGCTGGGGCCAACGTCCTGACTTTC.

The chain recombines TRBV19 with TRBJ2-7, with D possibly TRBD2 on 6 matching bases. With 0 bases removed from V and 3 bases from J, the gap between germline ends came to 9 bases. The CDR3 has 14 residues. Per germline, CDR1 LNHDA and CDR2 SQIVND (reference sequence). CDR3 residues: CASSIDRGVYEQYF. CDR3 nucleotides: TGTGCCAGTAGTATAGATCGCGGGGTCTACGAGCAGTACTTC.